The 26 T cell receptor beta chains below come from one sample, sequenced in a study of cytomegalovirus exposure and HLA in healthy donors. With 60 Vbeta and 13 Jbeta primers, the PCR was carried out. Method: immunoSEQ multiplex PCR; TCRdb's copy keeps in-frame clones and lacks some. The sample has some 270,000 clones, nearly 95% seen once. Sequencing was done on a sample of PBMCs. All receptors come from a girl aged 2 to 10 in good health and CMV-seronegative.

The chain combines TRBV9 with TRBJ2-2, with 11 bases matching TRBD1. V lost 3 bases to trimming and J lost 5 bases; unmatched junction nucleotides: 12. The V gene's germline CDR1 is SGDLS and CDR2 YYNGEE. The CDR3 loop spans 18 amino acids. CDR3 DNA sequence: TGTGCCAGCAGCGGAATAACACGGACAGGGGGCAAAACCGGGGAGCTGTTTTTT. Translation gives CASSGITRTGGKTGELFF.

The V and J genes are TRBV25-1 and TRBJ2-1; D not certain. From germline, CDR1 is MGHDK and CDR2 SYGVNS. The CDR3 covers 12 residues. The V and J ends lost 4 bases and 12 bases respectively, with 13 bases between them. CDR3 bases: TGTGCCAGCAGTGGCGCAATAAACCTGCAGTTCTTC. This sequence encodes CASSGAINLQFF. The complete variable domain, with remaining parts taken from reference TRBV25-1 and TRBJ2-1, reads EADIYQTPRYLVIGTGKKITLECSQTMGHDKMYWYQQDPGMELHLIHYSYGVNSTEKGDLSSESTVSRIRTEHFPLTLESARPSHTSQYLCASSGAINLQFFGPGTRLTVL.

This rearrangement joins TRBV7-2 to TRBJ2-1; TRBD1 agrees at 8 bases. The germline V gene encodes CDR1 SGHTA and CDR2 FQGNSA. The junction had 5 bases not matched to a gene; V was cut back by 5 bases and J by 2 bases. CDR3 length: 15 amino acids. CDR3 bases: TGTGCCAGCAGCGATCGGACAGGGCCCTACAATGAGCAGTTCTTC. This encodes CASSDRTGPYNEQFF.

DNA for the CDR3: TGTGCCAGCTCACCGGGACTAGCGGCATACGAGCAGTACTTC. It is translated as CASSPGLAAYEQYF. The rearrangement uses TRBV14 and TRBJ2-7; 11 bases match TRBD2. The germline V gene has CDR1 SGHDN and CDR2 FVKESK. The CDR3 consists of 14 residues. Trimming took 8 bases from V and 4 from J; bases not matched to a gene: 7.

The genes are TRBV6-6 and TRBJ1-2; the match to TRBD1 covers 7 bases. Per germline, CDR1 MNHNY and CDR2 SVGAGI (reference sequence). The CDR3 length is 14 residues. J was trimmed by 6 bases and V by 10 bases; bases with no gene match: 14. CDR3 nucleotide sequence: TGTGCCACACTCCGGGGAAACAGGGGTAATGGCTACACCTTC. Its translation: CATLRGNRGNGYTF.

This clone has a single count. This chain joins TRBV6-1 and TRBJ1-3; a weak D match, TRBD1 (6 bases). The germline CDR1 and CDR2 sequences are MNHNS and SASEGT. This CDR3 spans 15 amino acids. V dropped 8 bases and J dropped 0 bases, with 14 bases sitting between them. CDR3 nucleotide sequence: TGTGCCAGCGACAGGCTACCATACTCTGGAAACACCATATATTTT. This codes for CASDRLPYSGNTIYF.

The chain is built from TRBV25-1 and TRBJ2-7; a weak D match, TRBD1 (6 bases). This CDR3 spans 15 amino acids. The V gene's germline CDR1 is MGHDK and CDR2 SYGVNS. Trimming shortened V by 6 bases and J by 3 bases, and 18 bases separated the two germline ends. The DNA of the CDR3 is TGTGCCAGCAGCCTCGGGACAAATGTCGGCTACGAGCAGTACTTC. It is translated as CASSLGTNVGYEQYF.

The CDR3: CASSGYSYGYTF. As DNA, the CDR3 is TGCGCCAGCAGCGGGTACAGCTATGGCTACACCTTC. This rearrangement joins TRBV5-1 to TRBJ1-2; no clear D gene. The germline V gene has CDR1 SGHRS and CDR2 YFSETQ. V was trimmed by 4 bases and J by 4 bases, leaving 8 bases between them. The CDR3 covers 12 residues.

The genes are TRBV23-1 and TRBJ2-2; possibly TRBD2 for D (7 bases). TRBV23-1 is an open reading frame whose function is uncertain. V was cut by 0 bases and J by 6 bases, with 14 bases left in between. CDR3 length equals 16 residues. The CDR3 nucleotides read TGCGCCAGCAGTCAATCGAGGGGGGGCGCCCCCGGGGAGCTGTTTTTT. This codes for CASSQSRGGAPGELFF.

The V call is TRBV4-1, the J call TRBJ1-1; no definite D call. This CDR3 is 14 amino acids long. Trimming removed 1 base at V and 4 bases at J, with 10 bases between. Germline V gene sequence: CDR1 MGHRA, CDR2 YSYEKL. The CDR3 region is CASSQGQQLTEAFF. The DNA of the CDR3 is TGCGCCAGCAGCCAAGGGCAACAGCTCACTGAAGCTTTCTTT.

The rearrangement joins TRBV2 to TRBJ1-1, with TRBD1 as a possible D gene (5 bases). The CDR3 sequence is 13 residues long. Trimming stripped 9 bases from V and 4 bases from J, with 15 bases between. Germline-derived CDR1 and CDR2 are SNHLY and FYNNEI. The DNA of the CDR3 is TGTGCCAGTCACCGGGGGATTGGCACTGAAGCTTTCTTT. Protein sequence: CASHRGIGTEAFF.

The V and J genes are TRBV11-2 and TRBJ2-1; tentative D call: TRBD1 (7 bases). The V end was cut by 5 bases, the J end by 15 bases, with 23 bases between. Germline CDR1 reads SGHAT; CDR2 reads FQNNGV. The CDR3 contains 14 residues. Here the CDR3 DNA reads TGTGCCAGCAGCCTACCCTCTTCAGGGGGGAGGCGGTTCTTC. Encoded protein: CASSLPSSGGRRFF.

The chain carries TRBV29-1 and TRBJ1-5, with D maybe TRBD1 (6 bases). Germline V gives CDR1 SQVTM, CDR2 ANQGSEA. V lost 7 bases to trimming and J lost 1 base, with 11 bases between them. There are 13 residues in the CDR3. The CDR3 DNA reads TGCAGCGCCGGCCAGGGGAGCAATCAGCCCCAGCATTTT. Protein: CSAGQGSNQPQHF.

CDR3 DNA sequence: TGTGCCAGCAGTGAAGTTAGGACACGCCTGAACACTGAAGCTTTCTTT. Translated: CASSEVRTRLNTEAFF. The gene calls are TRBV6-1 and TRBJ1-1; perhaps TRBD1 as D (5 bases). The germline V gene has CDR1 MNHNS and CDR2 SASEGT. The CDR3 contains 16 residues. V was clipped by 1 base and J by 0 bases, with 12 bases between them.

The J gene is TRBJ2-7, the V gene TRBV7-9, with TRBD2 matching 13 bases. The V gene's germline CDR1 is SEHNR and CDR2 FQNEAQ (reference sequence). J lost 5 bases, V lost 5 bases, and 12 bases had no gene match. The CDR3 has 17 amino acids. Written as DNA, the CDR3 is TGTGCCAGCAGCCCGGGGACTAGCGGGAATTTATGGAACGAGCAGTACTTC. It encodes CASSPGTSGNLWNEQYF.

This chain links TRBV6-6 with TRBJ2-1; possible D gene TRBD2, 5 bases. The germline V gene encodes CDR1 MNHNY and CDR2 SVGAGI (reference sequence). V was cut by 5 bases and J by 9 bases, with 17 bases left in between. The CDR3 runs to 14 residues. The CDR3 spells CASSPGSYGFEQFF. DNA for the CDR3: TGTGCCAGCAGTCCGGGGAGTTACGGGTTTGAGCAGTTCTTC.

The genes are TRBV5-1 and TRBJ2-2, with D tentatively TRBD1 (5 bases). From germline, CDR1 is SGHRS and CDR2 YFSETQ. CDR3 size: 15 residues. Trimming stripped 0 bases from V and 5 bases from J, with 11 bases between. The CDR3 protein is CASSLGQFGTGELFF. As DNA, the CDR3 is TGCGCCAGCAGCTTGGGACAGTTCGGGACCGGGGAGCTGTTTTTT.

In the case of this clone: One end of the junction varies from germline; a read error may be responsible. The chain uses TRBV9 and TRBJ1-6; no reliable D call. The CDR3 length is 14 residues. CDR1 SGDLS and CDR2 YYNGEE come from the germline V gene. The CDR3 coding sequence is TGCGCCAGCTTACCGGGTCTCGATAATTCACCCCTCCACTTT. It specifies CASLPGLDNSPLHF.

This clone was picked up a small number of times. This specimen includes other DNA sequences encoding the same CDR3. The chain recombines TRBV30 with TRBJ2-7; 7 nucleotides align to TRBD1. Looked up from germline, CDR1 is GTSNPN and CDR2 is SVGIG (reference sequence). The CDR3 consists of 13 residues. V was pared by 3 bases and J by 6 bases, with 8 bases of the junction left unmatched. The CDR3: CAWSRQGVGEQYF. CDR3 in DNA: TGTGCCTGGAGCCGGCAGGGGGTGGGCGAGCAGTACTTC.

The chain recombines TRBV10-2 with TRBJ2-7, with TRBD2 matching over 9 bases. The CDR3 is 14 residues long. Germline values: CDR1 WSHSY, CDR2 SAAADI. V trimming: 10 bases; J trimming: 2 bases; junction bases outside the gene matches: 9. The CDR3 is CATGLRLAAYEQYF. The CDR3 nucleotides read TGCGCCACCGGACTGAGACTAGCGGCCTACGAGCAGTACTTC.

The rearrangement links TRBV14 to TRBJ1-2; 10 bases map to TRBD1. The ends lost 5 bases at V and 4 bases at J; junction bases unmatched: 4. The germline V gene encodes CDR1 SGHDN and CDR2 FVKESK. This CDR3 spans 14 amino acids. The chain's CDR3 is CASSAGQGTYGYTF. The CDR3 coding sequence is TGTGCCAGCAGCGCGGGACAGGGGACCTATGGCTACACCTTC.

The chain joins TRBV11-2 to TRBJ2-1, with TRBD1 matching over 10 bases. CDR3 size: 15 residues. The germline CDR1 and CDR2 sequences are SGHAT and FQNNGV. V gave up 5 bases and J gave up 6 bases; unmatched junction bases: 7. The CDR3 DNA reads TGTGCCAGCAGCCTTGTCGGGACAGGGGTCAATGAGCAGTTCTTC. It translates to CASSLVGTGVNEQFF.

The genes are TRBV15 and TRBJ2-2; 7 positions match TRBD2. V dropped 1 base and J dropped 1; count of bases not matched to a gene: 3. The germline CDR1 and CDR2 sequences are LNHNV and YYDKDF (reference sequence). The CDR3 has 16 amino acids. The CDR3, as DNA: TGTGCCACCAGCAGAGGTGGCGGGGGGAACACCGGGGAGCTGTTTTTT. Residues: CATSRGGGGNTGELFF.

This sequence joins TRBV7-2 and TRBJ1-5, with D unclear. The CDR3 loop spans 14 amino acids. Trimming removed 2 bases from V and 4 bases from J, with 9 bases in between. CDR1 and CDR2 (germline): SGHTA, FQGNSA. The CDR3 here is CASSLMGANQPQHF. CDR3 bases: TGTGCCAGCAGCTTAATGGGAGCTAATCAGCCCCAGCATTTT.

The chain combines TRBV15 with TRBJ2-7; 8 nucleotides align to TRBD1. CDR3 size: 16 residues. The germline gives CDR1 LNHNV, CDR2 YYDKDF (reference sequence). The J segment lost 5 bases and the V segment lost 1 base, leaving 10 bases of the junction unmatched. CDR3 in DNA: TGTGCCACCAGCAGAGTAAGCAGGGGGCAGGGGGACGAGCAGTACTTC. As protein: CATSRVSRGQGDEQYF.

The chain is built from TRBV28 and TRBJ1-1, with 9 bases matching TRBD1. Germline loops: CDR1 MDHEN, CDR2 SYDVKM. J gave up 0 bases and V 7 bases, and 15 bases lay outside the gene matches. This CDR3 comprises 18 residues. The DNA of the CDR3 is TGTGCCAGCACTCCCGGGGCGGGGACAGGGACCTTGAACACTGAAGCTTTCTTT. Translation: CASTPGAGTGTLNTEAFF.